The rows below give T cell receptor beta chains drawn from one sample of a study of cytomegalovirus exposure and HLA in healthy donors. Repertoires were generated with immunoSEQ multiplex PCR, while TCRdb's copy carries only in-frame clones and drops some. The sample has 100,000 or so clones; roughly four fifths are singletons. Sequenced: PBMCs. Source of these receptors: a male donor in good health and CMV-seropositive. Each CDR3 is given without its conserved first and last residue. A D gene is named only where the DNA matches it firmly.

CDR3: ASSSIQQINTEAF
J: TRBJ1-1
V: TRBV11-3
D: NA

CDR3: ASSLGLAGGWEQF
J: TRBJ2-1
V: TRBV4-3
D: TRBD2

CDR3: ASRDTGAGEKLF
J: TRBJ1-4
V: TRBV27
D: TRBD1

CDR3: ASSLAGLFGNTIY
J: TRBJ1-3
V: TRBV7-9
D: NA

CDR3: ASSLESGGGETQY
J: TRBJ2-5
V: TRBV5-1
D: TRBD2

CDR3: ASSDKPTLSTGGAF
J: TRBJ1-1
V: TRBV4-3
D: NA

CDR3: ASSRLLGAGELF
J: TRBJ2-2
V: TRBV14
D: NA

CDR3: ASSQERASGGVEQY
J: TRBJ2-7
V: TRBV4-1
D: TRBD2

CDR3: ASSLDSNQPQH
J: TRBJ1-5
V: TRBV7-3
D: NA

CDR3: ASSPVDQGTDTQY
J: TRBJ2-3
V: TRBV5-1
D: NA

CDR3: ASSPPSGGLGTQY
J: TRBJ2-5
V: TRBV18
D: TRBD2

CDR3: ASSIPLPGDNTEAF
J: TRBJ1-1
V: TRBV19
D: NA

CDR3: ASSRSGADTQY
J: TRBJ2-3
V: TRBV4-2
D: NA

CDR3: ASSLTRGATNEKLF
J: TRBJ1-4
V: TRBV7-9
D: NA

CDR3: ASTQGQGSYEQY
J: TRBJ2-7
V: TRBV19
D: TRBD1

CDR3: AWSLTGTGAEQY
J: TRBJ2-7
V: TRBV30
D: TRBD1

CDR3: ASSWRETQY
J: TRBJ2-5
V: TRBV11-2
D: NA

CDR3: ASSYSRGRRNQPQH
J: TRBJ1-5
V: TRBV6-6
D: TRBD1

CDR3: ASSSTRQGGTEAF
J: TRBJ1-1
V: TRBV7-8
D: TRBD1

CDR3: ASSLLTESGELF
J: TRBJ2-2
V: TRBV4-3
D: NA

CDR3: AWSAGGTGNNEQF
J: TRBJ2-1
V: TRBV30
D: TRBD2

CDR3: ASTTIAGGQETQY
J: TRBJ2-5
V: TRBV6-1
D: TRBD2

CDR3: ASSSLSSGNTIY
J: TRBJ1-3
V: TRBV7-2
D: NA

CDR3: ASRDTVNEKLF
J: TRBJ1-4
V: TRBV30
D: NA

CDR3: ASSPAVQSYEQY
J: TRBJ2-7
V: TRBV5-6
D: NA

CDR3: ASSVRGLATGEQF
J: TRBJ2-1
V: TRBV2
D: TRBD2

CDR3: ASSSWGALGNEKLF
J: TRBJ1-4
V: TRBV7-2
D: NA

CDR3: ASSESRQGNSPLH
J: TRBJ1-6
V: TRBV2
D: TRBD1

CDR3: ASSRGQGSGNTIY
J: TRBJ1-3
V: TRBV6-6
D: TRBD1

CDR3: ASSLRAGYGYGYT
J: TRBJ1-2
V: TRBV27
D: NA

CDR3: AIQGQGYPQAF
J: TRBJ1-1
V: TRBV10-3
D: NA

CDR3: ASSYSWGRGQPQH
J: TRBJ1-5
V: TRBV6-5
D: NA

CDR3: ASGTSPNTGELF
J: TRBJ2-2
V: TRBV9
D: TRBD2

CDR3: ASSLWTDFNEKLF
J: TRBJ1-4
V: TRBV19
D: NA

CDR3: ASSPSGGATDTQY
J: TRBJ2-3
V: TRBV4-1
D: TRBD2

CDR3: ASSEGRGGEKLF
J: TRBJ1-4
V: TRBV10-2
D: NA

CDR3: ASSEGSGERGNYEQY
J: TRBJ2-7
V: TRBV25-1
D: TRBD2

CDR3: ASSRSTSGGAGTDTQY
J: TRBJ2-3
V: TRBV5-1
D: TRBD2

CDR3: SATGTEGYT
J: TRBJ1-2
V: TRBV20-1
D: TRBD1

CDR3: AWSQNSYNEQF
J: TRBJ2-1
V: TRBV30
D: NA